The following is a T cell receptor beta chain sequence with its context. This entry comes from a study of T cell responses to AZD1222 COVID-19 vaccine. Assay: immunoSEQ multiplex PCR; the TCRdb copy retains only in-frame clones and omits some. The repertoire holds 80,000 or so clones, with over 60% as singletons. The sequence was collected from an adult who received the MenACWY meningococcal vaccine as a control. The sequencing here drew on peripheral blood, taken 28 days after the second dose of the MenACWY control vaccine.

The CDR3 region is CASNSGDNQPQHF. Written as DNA, the CDR3 is TGTGCCAGCAATTCTGGGGATAATCAGCCCCAGCATTTT. The chain links TRBV2 to TRBJ1-5; no firm D call. The ends were cut back, 7 bases at V and 4 bases at J, with 11 bases in the middle. Germline V CDR1 and CDR2: SNHLY, FYNNEI. This CDR3 contains 13 residues.